This T cell receptor (beta chain) originates from a study of CD4 T cells in relation to SARS-CoV-2 and coronaviruses. Study outcomes and limitations: Samples before the pandemic and after infection were not matched within any donor.

Germline V CDR1 and CDR2: SNHLY, FYNNEI. This CDR3 is built from 13 residues. Trimming pared 4 bases from V and 2 bases from J, leaving 8 bases between. About this clone itself: Its antigen is still unknown.

Before the COVID-19 pandemic, during about 2011-2018, CD4+ T cells were taken from unexposed donors. Isolation of CD4+ T cells took place after about 10 days in culture. Each well had two million PBMCs in approximately 5% human AB serum with IL-2. Clones were read by immunoSEQ multiplex PCR, and TCRdb kept only the in-frame ones, dropping some. The sample includes about 26,000 clones, 70% to 80% seen only once; the top ten take 18%. This clonotype originated in a human donor in good health. This chain connects TRBV2 to TRBJ1-2; a weak D match, TRBD1 (5 bases). The specimen sequenced was CD4+ T cells from PBMCs, cultured in vitro. The CDR3 DNA is TGTGCCAGCAGTGCGTCAGGGAACTATGGCTACACCTTC. Protein sequence: CASSASGNYGYTF.